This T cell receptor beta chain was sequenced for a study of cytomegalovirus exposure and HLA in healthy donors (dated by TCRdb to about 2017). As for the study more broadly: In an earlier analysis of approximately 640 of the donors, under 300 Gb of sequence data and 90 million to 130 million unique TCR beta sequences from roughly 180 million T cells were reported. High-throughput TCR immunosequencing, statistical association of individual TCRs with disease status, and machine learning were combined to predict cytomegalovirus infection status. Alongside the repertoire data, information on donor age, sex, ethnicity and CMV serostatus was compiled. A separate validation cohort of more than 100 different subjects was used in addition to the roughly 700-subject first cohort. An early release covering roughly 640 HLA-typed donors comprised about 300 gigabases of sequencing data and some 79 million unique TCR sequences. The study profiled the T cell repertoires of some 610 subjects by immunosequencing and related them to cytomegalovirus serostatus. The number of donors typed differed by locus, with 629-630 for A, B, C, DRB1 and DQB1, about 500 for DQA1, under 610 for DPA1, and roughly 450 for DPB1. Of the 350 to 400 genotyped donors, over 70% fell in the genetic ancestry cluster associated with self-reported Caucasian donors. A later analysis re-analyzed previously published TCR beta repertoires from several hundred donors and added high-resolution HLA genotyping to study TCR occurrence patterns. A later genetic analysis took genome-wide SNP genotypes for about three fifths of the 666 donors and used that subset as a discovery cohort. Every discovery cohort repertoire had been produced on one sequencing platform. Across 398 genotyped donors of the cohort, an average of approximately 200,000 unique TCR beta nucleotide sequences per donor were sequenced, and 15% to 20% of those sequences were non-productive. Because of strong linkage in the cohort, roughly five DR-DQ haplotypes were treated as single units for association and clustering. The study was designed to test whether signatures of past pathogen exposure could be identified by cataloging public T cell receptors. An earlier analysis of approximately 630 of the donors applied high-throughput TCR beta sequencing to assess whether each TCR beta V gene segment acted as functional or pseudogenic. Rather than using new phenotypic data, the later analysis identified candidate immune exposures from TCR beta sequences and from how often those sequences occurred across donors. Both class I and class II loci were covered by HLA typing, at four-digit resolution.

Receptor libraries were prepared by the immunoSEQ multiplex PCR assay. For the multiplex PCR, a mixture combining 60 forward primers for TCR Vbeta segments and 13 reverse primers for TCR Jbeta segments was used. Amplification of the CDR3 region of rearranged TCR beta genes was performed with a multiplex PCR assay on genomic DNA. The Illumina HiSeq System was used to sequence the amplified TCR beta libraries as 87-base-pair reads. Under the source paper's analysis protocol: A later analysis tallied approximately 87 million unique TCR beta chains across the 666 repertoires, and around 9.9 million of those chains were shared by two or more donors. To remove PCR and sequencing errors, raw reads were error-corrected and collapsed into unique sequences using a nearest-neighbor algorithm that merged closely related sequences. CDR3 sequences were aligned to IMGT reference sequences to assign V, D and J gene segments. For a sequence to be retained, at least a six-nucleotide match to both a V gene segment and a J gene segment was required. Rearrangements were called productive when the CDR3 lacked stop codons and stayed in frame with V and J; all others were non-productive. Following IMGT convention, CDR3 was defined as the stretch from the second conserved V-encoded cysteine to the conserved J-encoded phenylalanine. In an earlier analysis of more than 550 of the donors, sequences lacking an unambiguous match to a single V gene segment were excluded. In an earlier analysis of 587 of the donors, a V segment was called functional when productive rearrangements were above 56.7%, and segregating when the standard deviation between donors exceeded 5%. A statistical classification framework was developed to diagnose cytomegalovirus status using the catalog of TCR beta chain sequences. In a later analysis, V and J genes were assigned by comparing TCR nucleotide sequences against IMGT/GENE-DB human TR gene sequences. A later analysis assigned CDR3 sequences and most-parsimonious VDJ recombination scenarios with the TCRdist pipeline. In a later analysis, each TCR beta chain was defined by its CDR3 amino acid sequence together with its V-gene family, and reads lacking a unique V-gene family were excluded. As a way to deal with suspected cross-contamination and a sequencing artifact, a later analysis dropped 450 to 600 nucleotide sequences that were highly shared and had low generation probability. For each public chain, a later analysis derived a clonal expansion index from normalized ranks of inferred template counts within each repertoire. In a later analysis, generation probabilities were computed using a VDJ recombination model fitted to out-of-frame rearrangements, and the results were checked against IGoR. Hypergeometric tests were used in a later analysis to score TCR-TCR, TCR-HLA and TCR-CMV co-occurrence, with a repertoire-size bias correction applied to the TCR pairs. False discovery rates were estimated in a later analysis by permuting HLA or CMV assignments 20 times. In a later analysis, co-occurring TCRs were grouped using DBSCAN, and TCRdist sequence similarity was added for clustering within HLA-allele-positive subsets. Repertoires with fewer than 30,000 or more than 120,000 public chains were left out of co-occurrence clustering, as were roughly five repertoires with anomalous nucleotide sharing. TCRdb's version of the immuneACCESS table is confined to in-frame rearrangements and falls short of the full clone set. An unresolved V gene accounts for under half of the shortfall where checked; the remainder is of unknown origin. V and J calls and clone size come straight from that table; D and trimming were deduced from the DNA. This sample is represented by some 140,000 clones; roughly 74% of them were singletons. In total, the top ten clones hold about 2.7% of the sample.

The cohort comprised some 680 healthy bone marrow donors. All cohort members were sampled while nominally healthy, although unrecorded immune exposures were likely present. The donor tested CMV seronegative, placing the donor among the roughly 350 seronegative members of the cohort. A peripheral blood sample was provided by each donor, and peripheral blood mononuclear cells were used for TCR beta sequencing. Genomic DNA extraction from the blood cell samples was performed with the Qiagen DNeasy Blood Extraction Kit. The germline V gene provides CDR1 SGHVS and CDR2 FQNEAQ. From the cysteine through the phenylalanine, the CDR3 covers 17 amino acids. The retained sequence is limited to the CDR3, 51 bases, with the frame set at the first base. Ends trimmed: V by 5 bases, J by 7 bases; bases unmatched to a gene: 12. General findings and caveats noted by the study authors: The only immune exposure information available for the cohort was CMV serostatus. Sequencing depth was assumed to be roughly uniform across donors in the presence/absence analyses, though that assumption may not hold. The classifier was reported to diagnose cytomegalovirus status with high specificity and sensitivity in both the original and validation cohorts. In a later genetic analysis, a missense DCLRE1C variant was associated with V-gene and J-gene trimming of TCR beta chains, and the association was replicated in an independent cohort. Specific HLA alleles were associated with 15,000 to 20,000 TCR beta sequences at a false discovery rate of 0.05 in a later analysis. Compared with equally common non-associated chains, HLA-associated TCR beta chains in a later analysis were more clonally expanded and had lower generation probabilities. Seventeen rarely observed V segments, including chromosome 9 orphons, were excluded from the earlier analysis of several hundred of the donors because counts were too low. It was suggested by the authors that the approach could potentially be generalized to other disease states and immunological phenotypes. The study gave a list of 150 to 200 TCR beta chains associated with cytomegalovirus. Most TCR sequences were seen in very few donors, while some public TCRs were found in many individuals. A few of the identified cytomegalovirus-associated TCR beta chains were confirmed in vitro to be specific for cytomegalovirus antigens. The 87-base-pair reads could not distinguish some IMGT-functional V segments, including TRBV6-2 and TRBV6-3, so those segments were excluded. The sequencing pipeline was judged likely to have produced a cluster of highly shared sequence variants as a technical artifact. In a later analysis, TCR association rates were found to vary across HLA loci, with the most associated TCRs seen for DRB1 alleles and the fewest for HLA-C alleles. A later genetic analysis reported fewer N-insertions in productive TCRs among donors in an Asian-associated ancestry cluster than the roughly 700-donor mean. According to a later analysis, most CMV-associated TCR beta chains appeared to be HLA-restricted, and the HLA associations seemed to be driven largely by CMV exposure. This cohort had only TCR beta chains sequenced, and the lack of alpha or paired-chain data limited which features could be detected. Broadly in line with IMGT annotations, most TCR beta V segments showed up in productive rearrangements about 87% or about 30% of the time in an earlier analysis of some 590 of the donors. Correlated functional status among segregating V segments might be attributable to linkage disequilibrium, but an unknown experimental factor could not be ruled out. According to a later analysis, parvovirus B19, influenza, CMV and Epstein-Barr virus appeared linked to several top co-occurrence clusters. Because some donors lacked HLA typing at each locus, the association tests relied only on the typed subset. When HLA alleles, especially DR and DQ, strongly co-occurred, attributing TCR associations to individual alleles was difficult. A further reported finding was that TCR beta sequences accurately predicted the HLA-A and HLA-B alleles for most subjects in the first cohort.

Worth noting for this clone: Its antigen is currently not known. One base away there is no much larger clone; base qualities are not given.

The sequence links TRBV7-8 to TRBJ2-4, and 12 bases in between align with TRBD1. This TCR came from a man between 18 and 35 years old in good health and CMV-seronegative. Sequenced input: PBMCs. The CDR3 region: CASSPRAPGQGANIQYF. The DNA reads TGTGCCAGCAGCCCGCGAGCTCCGGGACAGGGGGCGAACATTCAGTACTTC.